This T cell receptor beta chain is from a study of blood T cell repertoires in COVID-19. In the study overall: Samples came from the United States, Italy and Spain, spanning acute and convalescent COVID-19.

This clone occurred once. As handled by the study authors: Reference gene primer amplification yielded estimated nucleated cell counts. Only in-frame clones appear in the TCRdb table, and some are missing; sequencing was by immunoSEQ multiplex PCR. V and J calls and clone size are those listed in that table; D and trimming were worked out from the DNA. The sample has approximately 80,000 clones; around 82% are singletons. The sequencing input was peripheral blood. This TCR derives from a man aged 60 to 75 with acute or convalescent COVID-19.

The CDR3 DNA sequence: TGTGCCAGCAGCTTACTGACAGGTTCTTCCTACGAGCAGTACTTC. This codes for CASSLLTGSSYEQYF. The V gene is TRBV7-8, the J gene TRBJ2-7, with D possibly matching TRBD1 (6 bases). CDR1 SGHVS and CDR2 FQNEAQ come from the germline V gene. Trimming cost V 2 bases and J 1 base, with 12 bases left between them. The CDR3 loop spans 15 amino acids. Full variable domain (outside the CDR3, taken from reference TRBV7-8 and TRBJ2-7): GAGVSQSPRYKVAKRGQDVALRCDPISGHVSLFWYQQALGQGPEFLTYFQNEAQLDKSGLPSDRFFAERPEGSVSTLKIQRTQQEDSAVYLCASSLLTGSSYEQYFGPGTRLTVT.